This T cell receptor (beta chain) was identified in a study of CD8 T cells in ankylosing spondylitis. Study-wide points: As for the disease-linked clones, they showed a CD8+ phenotype and occurred at relatively low frequencies in peripheral blood. Earlier studies detected some motif variants in reactive arthritis synovial fluid and blood. Reported data indicate significant enrichment of disease-linked clones within matched ankylosing spondylitis synovial fluid. There was a TCR beta motif, made of fewer than 10 highly homologous variants, that appeared characteristic of ankylosing spondylitis blood.

Quantitative 5'-RACE with molecular barcodes generated TCR beta libraries. TCRdb ran MiXCR on the 5' RACE reads and lists one entry per CDR3 protein. The table includes around 770,000 distinct CDR3 sequences, roughly 19% detected once. Germline CDR1 reads MNHEY; CDR2 reads SVGEGT. CDR3 length: 15 residues. Trimming pared 0 bases from V and 1 base from J, leaving 8 bases between. This clonotype turned up a few times. Its antigen is unknown. This clonotype was sampled from a male donor with ankylosing spondylitis. Sequencing was performed on blood, either unsorted or a sorted T cell fraction (not recorded which). The J gene is TRBJ2-3, the V gene TRBV6-2 or TRBV6-3; D may be TRBD1 or TRBD2 (5 bases each). The CDR3 spells CASSYSWGRTDTQYF. CDR3 coding DNA: TGTGCCAGCAGTTACTCGTGGGGACGCACAGATACGCAGTATTTT.